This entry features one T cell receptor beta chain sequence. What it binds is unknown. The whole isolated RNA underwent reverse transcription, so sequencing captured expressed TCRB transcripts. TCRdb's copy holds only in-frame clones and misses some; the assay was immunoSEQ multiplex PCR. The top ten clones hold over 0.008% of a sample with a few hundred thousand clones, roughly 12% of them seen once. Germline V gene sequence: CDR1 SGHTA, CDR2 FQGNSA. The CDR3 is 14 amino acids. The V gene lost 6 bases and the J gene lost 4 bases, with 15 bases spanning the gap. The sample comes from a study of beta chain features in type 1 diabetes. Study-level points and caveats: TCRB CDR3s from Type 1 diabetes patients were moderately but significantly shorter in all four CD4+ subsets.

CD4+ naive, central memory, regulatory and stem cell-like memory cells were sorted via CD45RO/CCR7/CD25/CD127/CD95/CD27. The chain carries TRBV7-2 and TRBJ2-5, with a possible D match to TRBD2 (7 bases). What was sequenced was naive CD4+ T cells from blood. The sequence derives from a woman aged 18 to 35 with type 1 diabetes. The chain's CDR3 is CASRPWGGGETQYF. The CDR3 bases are TGTGCCAGCAGGCCTTGGGGGGGCGGAGAGACCCAGTACTTC. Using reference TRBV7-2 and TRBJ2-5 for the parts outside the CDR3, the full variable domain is GAGVSQSPSNKVTEKGKDVELRCDPISGHTALYWYRQSLGQGLEFLIYFQGNSAPDKSGLPSDRFSAERTGGSVSTLTIQRTQQEDSAVYLCASRPWGGGETQYFGPGTRLLVL.